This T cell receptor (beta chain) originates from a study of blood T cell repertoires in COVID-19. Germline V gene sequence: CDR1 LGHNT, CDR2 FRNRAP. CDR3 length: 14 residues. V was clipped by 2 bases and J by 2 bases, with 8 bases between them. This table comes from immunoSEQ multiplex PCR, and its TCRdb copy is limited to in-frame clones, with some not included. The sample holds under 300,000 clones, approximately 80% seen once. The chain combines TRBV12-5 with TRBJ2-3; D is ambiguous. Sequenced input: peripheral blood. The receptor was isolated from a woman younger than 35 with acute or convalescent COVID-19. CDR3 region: CASGLYTVTDTQYF. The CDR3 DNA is TGTGCTAGTGGTTTGTACACAGTCACAGATACGCAGTATTTT.